This paragraph reports one T cell receptor beta chain. Its target is not known. These data belong to a study of T cell responses to AZD1222 COVID-19 vaccine. Whole-study results and caveats: Spike was spanned by vaccine-associated CD4 TCRs, which were dominant at 160-218 and 743-854. Donors skewed white British and female; clonal diversity was possibly underestimated. Reportedly, nearly half the spike-specific TCRs target unmutated variant regions. It was only after the peak T cell response that any repertoires were sampled.

Profiled with immunoSEQ multiplex PCR; TCRdb holds only in-frame clones, not every one. The sample has 150,000 to 200,000 clones, 75% to 90% seen once. The specimen was peripheral blood, collected on day 0 of AZD1222 vaccination. The source is an adult in good health.

Written as DNA, the CDR3 is TGTGCCAGCAGTGCGACCTTTGACAGGGGAACTGAAAAACTGTTTTTT. Protein: CASSATFDRGTEKLFF. The chain employs TRBV25-1 and TRBJ1-4; TRBD1 agrees at 8 bases. Germline V CDR1 and CDR2: MGHDK, SYGVNS. The ends lost 4 bases at V and 7 bases at J; junction bases unmatched: 11. The CDR3 contains 16 residues.